The 19 T cell receptor beta chains reported below all come from one sample, sequenced in a study of cytomegalovirus exposure and HLA in healthy donors. The repertoire was sequenced with immunoSEQ multiplex PCR; TCRdb's copy has only in-frame clones and lacks some. The sample includes 120,000 or so clones, roughly 82% of them seen just once. Sequenced: PBMCs. These receptors all stem from a man between 18 and 35 years old in good health and CMV-seronegative.

J is TRBJ2-1 and V is TRBV7-6; TRBD2 agrees at 9 bases. With 1 base clipped from V and 0 bases from J, the junction kept 19 bases outside the gene matches. This CDR3 comprises 22 residues. CDR1 is SGHVS and CDR2 is FNYEAQ in the germline V gene. CDR3 protein: CASSLGSTLKAKAGGSYNEQFF. For the CDR3, the DNA is TGTGCCAGCAGCTTAGGTTCAACTCTGAAAGCGAAAGCGGGAGGCTCCTACAATGAGCAGTTCTTC.

The V gene is TRBV11-3, the J gene TRBJ2-2; TRBD2 agrees at 9 bases. Germline CDR1 SGHNT, CDR2 YENEEA. This CDR3 contains 17 residues. Trimming took 2 bases from V and 1 from J; bases not matched to a gene: 5. The CDR3 coding sequence is TGTGCCAGCAGCTTATTTGGTAGCGGGGGGAACACCGGGGAGCTGTTTTTT. It codes for CASSLFGSGGNTGELFF.

The genes are TRBV19 and TRBJ2-1; 10 bases fit TRBD2. The CDR3 consists of 14 residues. The germline V gene encodes CDR1 LNHDA and CDR2 SQIVND (reference sequence). Losses at the gene ends were 2 bases for V and 5 bases for J; bases not matched to a gene: 0. The CDR3 nucleotides read TGTGCCAGTAGTATACTAGCGGGGGACAATGAGCAGTTCTTC. It is translated as CASSILAGDNEQFF. The complete variable domain, with remaining parts taken from reference TRBV19 and TRBJ2-1, reads DGGITQSPKYLFRKEGQNVTLSCEQNLNHDAMYWYRQDPGQGLRLIYYSQIVNDFQKGDIAEGYSVSREKKESFPLTVTSAQKNPTAFYLCASSILAGDNEQFFGPGTRLTVL.

V usage is TRBV4-1 and J usage is TRBJ2-7, with 10 positions matching TRBD2. This CDR3 is 17 amino acids long. The J segment lost 6 bases and the V segment lost 0 bases, leaving 11 bases of the junction unmatched. Germline V CDR1 and CDR2: MGHRA, YSYEKL. CDR3 DNA sequence: TGCGCCAGCAGCCAAGATTACGCGGTAGCGGGAGGCGGCGAGCAGTACTTC. Its protein is CASSQDYAVAGGGEQYF.

V and J are TRBV14 and TRBJ1-5, with 10 positions matching TRBD1. The CDR3 has 19 amino acids. Losses at the gene ends were 5 bases for V and 0 bases for J; bases not matched to a gene: 13. Germline V lookup: CDR1 SGHDN, CDR2 FVKESK. The CDR3 nucleotides are TGTGCCAGCAGCAGAAACCGGGACAGGGGCGCCTATAGCAATCAGCCCCAGCATTTT. Protein sequence: CASSRNRDRGAYSNQPQHF.

J is TRBJ1-1 and V is TRBV5-4, with a possible D match to TRBD1 (5 bases). The germline CDR1 and CDR2 sequences are SGHNT and YYREEE (reference sequence). Trimming took 1 base from V and 6 from J, leaving 10 bases between them. There are 13 residues in the CDR3. CDR3 loop: CASSLKGLAEAFF. The CDR3, as DNA: TGTGCCAGCAGCTTGAAGGGGCTTGCTGAAGCTTTCTTT.

This chain joins TRBV30 and TRBJ2-4; the match to TRBD1 covers 7 bases. There are 15 residues in the CDR3. Losses at the gene ends were 0 bases for V and 6 bases for J; bases not matched to a gene: 8. CDR1 GTSNPN and CDR2 SVGIG come from the germline V gene (reference sequence). This CDR3 reads CAWSVGQVVGNIQYF. The CDR3 nucleotides read TGTGCCTGGAGTGTAGGACAGGTCGTCGGAAACATTCAGTACTTC.

This clone showed up just a few times. V gene TRBV2 combines with J gene TRBJ2-2; 12 nucleotides agree with TRBD2. The germline gives CDR1 SNHLY, CDR2 FYNNEI. The CDR3 has 13 amino acids. J was trimmed by 15 bases and V by 4 bases; bases with no gene match: 6. The CDR3 DNA sequence: TGTGCCAGCAGTGGACTAGCGGGAGCAACATTGTTTTTT. Protein: CASSGLAGATLFF.

The V and J genes are TRBV2 and TRBJ1-5; possible D gene TRBD1, 6 bases. Germline CDR1 SNHLY, CDR2 FYNNEI. The CDR3 consists of 15 residues. The germline V and J ends were trimmed by 7 bases and 1 base, with 14 bases remaining between them. The CDR3 sequence: CASNPLRGSNQPQHF. CDR3 DNA sequence: TGTGCCAGCAACCCACTCAGGGGCAGCAATCAGCCCCAGCATTTT.

The CDR3 DNA follows: TGTGCCAGCAGGAGGGGACTCCTCGAGCAGTACTTC. This codes for CASRRGLLEQYF. The V gene is TRBV5-8, the J gene TRBJ2-7; possibly TRBD2 for D (6 bases). This CDR3 contains 12 residues. Between the trimmed V and J ends, which lost 5 bases and 6 bases, there was a span of 12 bases. The germline gives CDR1 SGHTS, CDR2 YDEGEE.

Concerning this clone: Other DNA sequences in this sample translate to the same CDR3. The chain has TRBV7-6 and TRBJ2-3; 15 nucleotides align to TRBD2. CDR3 length: 16 residues. Germline loops: CDR1 SGHVS, CDR2 FNYEAQ. The V segment lost 1 base and the J segment 4 bases; nucleotides outside the gene matches: 0. The CDR3 here is CASSLGTSGRADTQYF. CDR3 nucleotide sequence: TGTGCCAGCAGCTTAGGGACTAGCGGGAGGGCAGATACGCAGTATTTT.

This sequence joins TRBV6-5 and TRBJ1-3; TRBD1 might be the D (6 bases). The length of the CDR3 is 16 residues. The germline V and J ends were trimmed by 4 bases and 0 bases, with 13 bases remaining between them. Per germline, CDR1 MNHEY and CDR2 SVGAGI. The DNA of the CDR3 is TGTGCCAGCAGTTCGACAGGCGCAGGCTCTGGAAACACCATATATTTT. It codes for CASSSTGAGSGNTIYF.

This chain connects TRBV25-1 to TRBJ2-7; 7 bases are shared with TRBD1. This CDR3 comprises 13 residues. V lost 4 bases and J lost 4; bases outside the gene matches: 4. The germline CDR1 and CDR2 sequences are MGHDK and SYGVNS. CDR3 bases: TGTGCCAGCAGTGCTAAGACAGGGTACGAGCAGTACTTC. Residues: CASSAKTGYEQYF.

The chain recombines TRBV10-3 with TRBJ1-5; D gene ambiguous. Germline-derived CDR1 and CDR2 are ENHRY and SYGVKD. The CDR3 spans 13 residues. V dropped 8 bases and J dropped 4 bases, with 12 bases sitting between them. CDR3 nucleotide sequence: TGTGCCATCCAGACGGGAGAGAATCAGCCCCAGCATTTT. Translated, it gives CAIQTGENQPQHF.

The V call is TRBV5-1, the J call TRBJ1-4; D might be TRBD1 (6 bases). The CDR3 sequence is 15 residues long. V was shortened by 1 base and J by 4 bases, with 11 bases between the two germline ends. Germline CDR1 reads SGHRS; CDR2 reads YFSETQ. CDR3 amino acids: CASSLSTGNNEKLFF. The CDR3 nucleotides read TGCGCCAGCAGCTTGTCGACAGGCAATAATGAAAAACTGTTTTTT. Together with reference TRBV5-1 and TRBJ1-4, the CDR3 gives the full variable domain: KAGVTQTPRYLIKTRGQQVTLSCSPISGHRSVSWYQQTPGQGLQFLFEYFSETQRNKGNFPGRFSGRQFSNSRSEMNVSTLELGDSALYLCASSLSTGNNEKLFFGSGTQLSVL.

This clone appeared once. The J gene is TRBJ2-1, the V gene TRBV5-1; the match to TRBD2 covers 7 bases. V lost 2 bases, J lost 16 bases, and 9 bases stayed unmatched. The CDR3 has 12 residues. CDR1 is SGHRS and CDR2 is YFSETQ in the germline V gene. As DNA, the CDR3 is TGCGCCAGCAGCTTTAACGGACTAGATGTATTCTTC. Protein sequence: CASSFNGLDVFF.

V gene TRBV14 combines with J gene TRBJ2-2, with 7 bases fitting TRBD2. The V gene end was trimmed by 5 bases and the J gene end by 3 bases; junction bases not matched to a gene: 6. Germline V gene sequence: CDR1 SGHDN, CDR2 FVKESK. The CDR3 has 15 amino acids. The CDR3 DNA is TGTGCCAGCAGCTACGACGGGAGGTACACCGGGGAGCTGTTTTTT. Translation: CASSYDGRYTGELFF.

The rearrangement joins TRBV9 to TRBJ1-1, with 8 bases fitting TRBD1. The ends lost 0 bases at V and 5 bases at J; junction bases unmatched: 12. The CDR3 runs 17 residues. CDR1 is SGDLS, CDR2 YYNGEE, per germline. The CDR3 DNA reads TGTGCCAGCAGCGTAGGGAGGCAGGGGGCCGGTTTGACTGAAGCTTTCTTT. Amino acid sequence: CASSVGRQGAGLTEAFF. Drawing the rest from reference TRBV9 and TRBJ1-1, the complete variable domain is DSGVTQTPKHLITATGQRVTLRCSPRSGDLSVYWYQQSLDQGLQFLIQYYNGEERAKGNILERFSAQQFPDLHSELNLSSLELGDSALYFCASSVGRQGAGLTEAFFGQGTRLTVV.

The rearrangement uses TRBV15 and TRBJ2-2, with a weak D call TRBD1 (6 bases). Germline CDR1 reads LNHNV; CDR2 reads YYDKDF (reference sequence). Trimming cost V 2 bases and J 0 bases, with 7 bases left between them. The CDR3 is made up of 15 amino acids. CDR3: CATSRQGPNTGELFF. In DNA, the CDR3 is TGTGCCACCAGCAGACAGGGGCCGAACACCGGGGAGCTGTTTTTT.